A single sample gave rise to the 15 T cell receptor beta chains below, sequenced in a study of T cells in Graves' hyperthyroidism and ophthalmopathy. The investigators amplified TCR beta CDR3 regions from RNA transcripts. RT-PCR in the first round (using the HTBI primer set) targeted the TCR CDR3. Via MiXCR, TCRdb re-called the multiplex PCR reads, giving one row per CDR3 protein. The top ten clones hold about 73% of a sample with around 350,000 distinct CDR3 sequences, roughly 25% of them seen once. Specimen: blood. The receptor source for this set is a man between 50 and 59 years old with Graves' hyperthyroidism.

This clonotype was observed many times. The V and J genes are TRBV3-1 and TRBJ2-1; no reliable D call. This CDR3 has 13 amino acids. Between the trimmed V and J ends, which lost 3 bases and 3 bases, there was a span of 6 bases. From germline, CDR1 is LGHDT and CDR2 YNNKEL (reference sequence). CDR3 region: CASSHYFYNEQFF. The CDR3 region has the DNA TGTGCCAGCAGCCATTACTTCTACAATGAGCAGTTCTTC.

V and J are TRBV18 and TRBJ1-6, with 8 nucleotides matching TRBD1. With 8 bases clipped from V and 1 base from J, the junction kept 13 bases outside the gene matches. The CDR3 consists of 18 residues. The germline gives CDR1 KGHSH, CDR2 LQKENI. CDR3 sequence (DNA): TGTGCCAGCAGTGACGGGAGACAGGGGCGATCCTATAATTCACCCCTCCACTTT. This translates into CASSDGRQGRSYNSPLHF.

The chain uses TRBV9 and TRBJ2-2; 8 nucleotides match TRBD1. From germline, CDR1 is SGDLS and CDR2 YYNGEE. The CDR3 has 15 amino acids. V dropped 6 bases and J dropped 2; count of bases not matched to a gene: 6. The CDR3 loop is CASTQGAGNTGELFF. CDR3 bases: TGTGCCAGCACTCAGGGGGCCGGTAACACCGGGGAGCTGTTTTTT.

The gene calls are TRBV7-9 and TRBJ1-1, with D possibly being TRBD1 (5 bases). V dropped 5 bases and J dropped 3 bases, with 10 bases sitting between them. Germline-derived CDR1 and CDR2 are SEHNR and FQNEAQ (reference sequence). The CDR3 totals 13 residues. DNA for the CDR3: TGTGCCAGCAGCCAGGGACGGGACACTGAAGCTTTCTTT. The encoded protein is CASSQGRDTEAFF.

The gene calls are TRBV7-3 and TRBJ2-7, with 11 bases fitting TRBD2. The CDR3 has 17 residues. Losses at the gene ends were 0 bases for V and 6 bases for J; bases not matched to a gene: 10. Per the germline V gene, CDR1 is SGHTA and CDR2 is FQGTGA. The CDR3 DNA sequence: TGTGCCAGCAGCTTAACGTTTACTAGCGGGAGATCGGTCGAGCAGTACTTC. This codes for CASSLTFTSGRSVEQYF.

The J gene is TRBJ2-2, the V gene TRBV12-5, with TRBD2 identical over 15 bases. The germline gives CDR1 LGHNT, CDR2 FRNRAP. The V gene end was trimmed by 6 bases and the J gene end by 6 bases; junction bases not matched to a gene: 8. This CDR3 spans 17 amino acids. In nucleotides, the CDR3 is TGTGCTAGTGGGCCGGGACTAGCGGGAGGTCCAGCCGGGGAGCTGTTTTTT. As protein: CASGPGLAGGPAGELFF.

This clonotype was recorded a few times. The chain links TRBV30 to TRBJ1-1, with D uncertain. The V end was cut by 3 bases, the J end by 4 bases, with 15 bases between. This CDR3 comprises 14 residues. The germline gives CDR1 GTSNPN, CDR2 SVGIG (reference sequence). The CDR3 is CAWSLRIAGTEAFF. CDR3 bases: TGTGCCTGGAGCCTGCGGATCGCGGGCACTGAAGCTTTCTTT.

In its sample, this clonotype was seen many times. The CDR3 loop reads CASSTTSSSTDTQYF. The CDR3 DNA follows: TGCGCCAGCAGCACAACTAGCAGCAGCACAGATACGCAGTATTTT. The chain recombines TRBV5-1 with TRBJ2-3; D possibly corresponds to TRBD2 (6 bases). With 4 bases removed from V and 0 bases from J, the gap between germline ends came to 12 bases. CDR1 and CDR2 (germline): SGHRS, YFSETQ. CDR3 length: 15 residues.

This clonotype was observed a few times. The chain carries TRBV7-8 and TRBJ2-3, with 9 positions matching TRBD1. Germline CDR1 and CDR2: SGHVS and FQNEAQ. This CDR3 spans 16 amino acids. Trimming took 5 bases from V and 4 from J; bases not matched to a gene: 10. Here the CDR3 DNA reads TGTGCCAGCAGCGCCTCCGGGACAGGGATAGCAGATACGCAGTATTTT. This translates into CASSASGTGIADTQYF.

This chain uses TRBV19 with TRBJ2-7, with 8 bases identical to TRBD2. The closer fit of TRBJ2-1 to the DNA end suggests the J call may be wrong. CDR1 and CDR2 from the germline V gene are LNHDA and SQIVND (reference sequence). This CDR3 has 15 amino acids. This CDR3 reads CASSTPSGSLPEQFF. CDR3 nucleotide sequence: TGTGCCAGTAGTACTCCCAGCGGGAGTCTTCCTGAGCAGTTCTTC.

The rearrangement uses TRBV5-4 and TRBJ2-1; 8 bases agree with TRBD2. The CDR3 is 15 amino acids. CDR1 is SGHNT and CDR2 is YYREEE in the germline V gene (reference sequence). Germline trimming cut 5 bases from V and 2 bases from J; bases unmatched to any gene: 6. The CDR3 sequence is CASSRPGGAYNEQFF. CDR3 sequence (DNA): TGTGCCAGCAGTAGGCCGGGAGGGGCCTACAATGAGCAGTTCTTC.

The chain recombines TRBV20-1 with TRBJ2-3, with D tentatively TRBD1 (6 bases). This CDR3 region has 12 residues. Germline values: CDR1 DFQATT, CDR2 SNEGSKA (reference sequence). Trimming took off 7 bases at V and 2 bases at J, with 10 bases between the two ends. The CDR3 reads CSVRDNTDTQYF. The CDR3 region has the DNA TGCAGTGTTCGGGACAACACAGATACGCAGTATTTT.

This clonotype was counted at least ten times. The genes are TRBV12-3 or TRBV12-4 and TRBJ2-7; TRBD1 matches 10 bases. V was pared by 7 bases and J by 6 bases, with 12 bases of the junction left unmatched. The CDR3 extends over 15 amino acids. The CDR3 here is CASNKRGTGATEQYF. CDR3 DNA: TGTGCCAGCAACAAACGTGGGACAGGGGCTACCGAGCAGTACTTC.

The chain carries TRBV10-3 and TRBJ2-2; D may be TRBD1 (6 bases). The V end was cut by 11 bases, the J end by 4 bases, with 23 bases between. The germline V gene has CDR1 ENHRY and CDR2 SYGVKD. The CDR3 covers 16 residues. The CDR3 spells CAAGPSRGFGTGELFF. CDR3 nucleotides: TGTGCCGCCGGACCTTCCAGGGGCTTCGGCACCGGGGAGCTGTTTTTT.

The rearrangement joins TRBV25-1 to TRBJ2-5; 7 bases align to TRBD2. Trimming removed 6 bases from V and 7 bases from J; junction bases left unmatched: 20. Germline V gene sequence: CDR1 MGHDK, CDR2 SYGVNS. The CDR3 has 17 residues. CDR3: CASRGKGLADSLGTQYF. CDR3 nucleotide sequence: TGTGCCAGCAGGGGAAAGGGGCTAGCGGATTCCCTCGGGACCCAGTACTTC.